This T cell receptor (beta chain) was recorded in a study of blood T cell repertoires in COVID-19. Background on the study: From the United States, Italy and Spain came samples of acute and convalescent COVID-19. The cDNA or gDNA used as material had been derived from T cells, B-cell-depleted T cells, or PBMCs.

Looked up from germline, CDR1 is SNHLY and CDR2 is FYNNEI. The CDR3 consists of 12 residues. V was cut by 6 bases and J by 5 bases, with 10 bases left in between. Original analysis: Nucleated cell counts were estimated from reference gene primer amplification. Using immunoSEQ multiplex PCR, the repertoire was profiled, and TCRdb retains in-frame clones only, with some absent. From that table come the V and J calls and clone size; the DNA was used to work out D and trimming. This table holds 140,000 or so clones, over 85% found once. The source material was peripheral blood. The J gene is TRBJ2-5, the V gene TRBV2; D is ambiguous. The TCR sequence derives from a human donor in a cohort sampled during active COVID-19. The CDR3 coding sequence is TGTGCCAGCAGCGAAATGGAGGAGACCCAGTACTTC. It specifies CASSEMEETQYF.